Sequencing of this TCR beta chain was carried out in a study of response to subunit inactivated influenza vaccine (dated by TCRdb to 2017 to 2018). At the level of the whole study: Deep quantitative T cell receptor repertoire profiling was used in the study to track responses to a trivalent subunit inactivated influenza vaccine. Broader findings and caveats from the paper: The authors suggested that each seasonal influenza vaccination may recruit only a limited number of new T cells.

The CDR3 starts with the cysteine, ends with the phenylalanine, and has 13 residues. Left in the record is the CDR3 DNA by itself, 39 bases read in frame from the first base. Via the germline V gene (reference sequence), CDR1 is DFQATT and CDR2 SNEGSKA. V and J lose 3 bases and 6 bases, and a span of 12 bases separates them. Library preparation was by RT-PCR. Data came from an Illumina HiSeq 2500. In-frame beta chains were kept once TCRdb had trimmed the public reads at Q25 with fastp and called clones with MiXCR. Every entry covers one CDR3 protein and lists the most common genes and DNA from its rows. This sample is represented by around 850,000 distinct CDR3 sequences; around 20% of them were singletons. The leading ten clones occupy approximately 11% of the sample. This clonotype was detected only a few times. Its antigen remains undetermined. Per-nucleotide qualities are absent, and no much larger clonotype sits a single base away.

The sequencing here drew on PBMCs from blood, taken approximately 5 days after vaccination. The origin of this receptor is a man aged 45-65 years who received an inactivated influenza vaccine. Donor details come from another sample of the same person, matched by shared clones. Here the chain combines TRBV20-1 and TRBJ2-1, with the D gene uncertain. The nucleotide sequence is TGCAGTGCTAGGACTGGGGAATTCAATGAGCAGTTCTTC. Translated, it reads CSARTGEFNEQFF.